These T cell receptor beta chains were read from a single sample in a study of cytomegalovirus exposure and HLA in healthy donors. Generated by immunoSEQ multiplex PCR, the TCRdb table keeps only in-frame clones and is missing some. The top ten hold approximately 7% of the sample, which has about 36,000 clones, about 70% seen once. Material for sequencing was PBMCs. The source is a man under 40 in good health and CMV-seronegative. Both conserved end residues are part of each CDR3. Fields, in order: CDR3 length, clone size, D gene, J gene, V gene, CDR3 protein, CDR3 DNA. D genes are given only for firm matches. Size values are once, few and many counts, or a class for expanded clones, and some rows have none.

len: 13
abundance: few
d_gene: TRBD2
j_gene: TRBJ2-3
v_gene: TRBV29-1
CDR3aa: CSLVRGGQDTQYF
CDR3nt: TGCAGCTTGGTGAGGGGAGGGCAAGATACGCAGTATTTT

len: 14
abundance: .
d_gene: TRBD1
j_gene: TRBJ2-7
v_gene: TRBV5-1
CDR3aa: CASSLNGQGNEQYF
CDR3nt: TGCGCCAGCAGCTTGAATGGACAGGGGAACGAGCAGTACTTC

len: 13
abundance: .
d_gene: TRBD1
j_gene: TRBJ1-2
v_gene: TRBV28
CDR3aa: CAGTTGGNLGYTF
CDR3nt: TGTGCCGGAACGACAGGGGGCAACTTAGGCTACACCTTC

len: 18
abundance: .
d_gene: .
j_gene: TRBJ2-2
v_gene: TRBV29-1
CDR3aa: CSVTGLASSNSNTGELFF
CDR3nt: TGCAGCGTAACCGGTTTGGCTAGTTCTAATTCGAACACCGGGGAGCTGTTTTTT

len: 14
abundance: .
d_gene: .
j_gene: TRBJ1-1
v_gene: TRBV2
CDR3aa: CASKGHRADTEAFF
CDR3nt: TGTGCCAGCAAGGGTCACAGGGCGGACACTGAAGCTTTCTTT

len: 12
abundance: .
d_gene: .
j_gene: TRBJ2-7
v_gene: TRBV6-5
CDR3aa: CASSDRTYEQYF
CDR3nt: TGTGCCAGCAGTGACAGAACCTACGAGCAGTACTTC

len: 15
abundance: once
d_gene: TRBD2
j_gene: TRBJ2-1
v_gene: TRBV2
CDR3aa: CASRPAGPTNNEQFF
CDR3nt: TGTGCCAGCAGACCAGCGGGGCCAACCAACAATGAGCAGTTCTTC

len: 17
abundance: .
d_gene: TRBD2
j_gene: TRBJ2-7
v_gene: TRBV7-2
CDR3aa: CASSRRGTSGSPYEQYF
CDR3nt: TGTGCCAGCAGCCGAAGGGGAACTAGCGGGAGCCCCTACGAGCAGTACTTC

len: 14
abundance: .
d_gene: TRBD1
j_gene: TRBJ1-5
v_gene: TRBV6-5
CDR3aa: CASSQTGLAQPQHF
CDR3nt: TGTGCCAGCAGCCAGACAGGGTTGGCTCAGCCCCAGCATTTT

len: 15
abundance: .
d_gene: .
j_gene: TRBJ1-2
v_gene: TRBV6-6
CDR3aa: CASSYLQGLGYGYTF
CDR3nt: TGTGCCAGCAGTTACTTACAGGGTCTTGGCTATGGCTACACCTTC

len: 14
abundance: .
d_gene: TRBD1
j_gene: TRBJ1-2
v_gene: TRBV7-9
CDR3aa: CASSPGTGEGGYTF
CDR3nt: TGTGCCAGCAGCCCTGGGACAGGGGAAGGGGGCTACACCTTC

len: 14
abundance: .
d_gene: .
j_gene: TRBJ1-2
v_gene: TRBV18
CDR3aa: CASSADSSNYGYTF
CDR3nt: TGTGCCAGCTCAGCCGACAGTTCTAACTATGGCTACACCTTC

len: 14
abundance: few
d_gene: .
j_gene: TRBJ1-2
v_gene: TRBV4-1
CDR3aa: CASSQDEGRYGYTF
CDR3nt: TGCGCCAGCAGCCAAGATGAGGGAAGGTATGGCTACACCTTC

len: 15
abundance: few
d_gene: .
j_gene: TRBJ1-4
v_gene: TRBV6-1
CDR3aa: CASTRIGGFDEKLFF
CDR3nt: TGTGCCAGCACCCGGATCGGGGGATTCGATGAAAAACTGTTTTTT

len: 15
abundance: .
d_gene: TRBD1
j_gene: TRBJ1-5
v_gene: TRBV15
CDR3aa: CATSRGDRGLQPQHF
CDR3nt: TGTGCCACCAGCAGAGGGGACAGGGGCCTCCAGCCCCAGCATTTT

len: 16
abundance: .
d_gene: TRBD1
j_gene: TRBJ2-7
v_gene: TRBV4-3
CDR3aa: CASSQGLSTGAYEQYF
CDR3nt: TGCGCCAGCAGCCAAGGACTTTCGACAGGGGCCTACGAGCAGTACTTC

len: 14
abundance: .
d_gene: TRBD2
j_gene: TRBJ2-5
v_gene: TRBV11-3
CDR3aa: CASSLGGRQETQYF
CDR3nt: TGTGCCAGCAGCCTCGGGGGGAGGCAAGAGACCCAGTACTTC

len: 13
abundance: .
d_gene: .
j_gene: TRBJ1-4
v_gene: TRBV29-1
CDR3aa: CSVEAPGNEKLFF
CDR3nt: TGCAGCGTTGAAGCCCCTGGCAATGAAAAACTGTTTTTT

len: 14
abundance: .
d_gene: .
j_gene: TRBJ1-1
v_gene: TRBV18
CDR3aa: CASSPRGRNTEAFF
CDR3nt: TGTGCCAGCTCACCCAGGGGTCGGAACACTGAAGCTTTCTTT

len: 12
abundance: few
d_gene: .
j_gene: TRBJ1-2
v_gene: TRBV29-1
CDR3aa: CSVSTANYGYTF
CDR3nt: TGCAGCGTTTCGACAGCTAACTATGGCTACACCTTC

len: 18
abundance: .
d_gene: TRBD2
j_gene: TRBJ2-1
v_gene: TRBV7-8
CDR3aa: CASSPIFETRGSRNEQFF
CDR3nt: TGTGCCAGCAGCCCGATTTTTGAGACTCGCGGGAGTCGCAATGAGCAGTTCTTC

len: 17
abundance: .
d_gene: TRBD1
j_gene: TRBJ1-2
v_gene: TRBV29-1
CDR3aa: CSVEGPGQGGSSYGYTF
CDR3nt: TGCAGCGTTGAAGGCCCCGGACAGGGGGGCTCCAGCTATGGCTACACCTTC

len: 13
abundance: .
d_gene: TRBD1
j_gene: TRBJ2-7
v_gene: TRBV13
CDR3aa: CASSLGQSYEQYF
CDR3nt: TGTGCCAGCAGCTTGGGACAGTCCTACGAGCAGTACTTC

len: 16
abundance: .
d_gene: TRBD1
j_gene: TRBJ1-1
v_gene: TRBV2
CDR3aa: CASESPLGQGKRGAFF
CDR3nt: TGTGCCAGCGAGTCTCCCCTGGGACAGGGGAAAAGGGGAGCTTTCTTT

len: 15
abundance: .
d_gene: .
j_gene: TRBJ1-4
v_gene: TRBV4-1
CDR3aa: CASSLYEGRNEKLFF
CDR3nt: TGCGCCAGCAGCCTTTACGAGGGCCGGAATGAAAAACTGTTTTTT

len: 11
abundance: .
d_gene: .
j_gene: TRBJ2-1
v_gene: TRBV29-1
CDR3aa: CSVSGAYEQFF
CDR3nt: TGCAGCGTTTCCGGAGCCTATGAGCAGTTCTTC

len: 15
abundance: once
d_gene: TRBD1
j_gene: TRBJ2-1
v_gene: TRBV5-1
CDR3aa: CASGKQGAHSNEQFF
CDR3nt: TGCGCCAGCGGCAAACAGGGGGCGCATAGCAATGAGCAGTTCTTC

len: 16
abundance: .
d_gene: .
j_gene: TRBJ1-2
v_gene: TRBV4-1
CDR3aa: CASSQDDRTPNYGYTF
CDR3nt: TGCGCCAGCAGCCAAGATGACAGGACACCTAACTATGGCTACACCTTC

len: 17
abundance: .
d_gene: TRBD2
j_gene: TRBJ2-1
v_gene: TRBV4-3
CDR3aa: CASSQDVRRGAYNEQFF
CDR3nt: TGCGCCAGCAGCCAAGATGTCCGGCGGGGGGCCTACAATGAGCAGTTCTTC

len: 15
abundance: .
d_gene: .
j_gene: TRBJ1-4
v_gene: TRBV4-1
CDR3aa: CASSPAGRVGEKLFF
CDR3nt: TGCGCCAGCAGCCCTGCGGGTCGGGTAGGGGAAAAACTGTTTTTT

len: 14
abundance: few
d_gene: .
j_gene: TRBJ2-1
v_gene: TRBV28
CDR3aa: CASTLQGGYNEQFF
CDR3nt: TGTGCCAGCACTTTGCAGGGGGGATACAATGAGCAGTTCTTC

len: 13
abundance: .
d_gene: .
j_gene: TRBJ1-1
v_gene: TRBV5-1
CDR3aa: CASSLSSNTEAFF
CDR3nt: TGCGCCAGCAGCTTGTCCAGTAACACTGAAGCTTTCTTT

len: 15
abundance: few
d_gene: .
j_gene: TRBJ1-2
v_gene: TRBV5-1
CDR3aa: CASSLAAGFNYGYTF
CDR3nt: TGCGCCAGCAGCTTGGCCGCGGGGTTTAACTATGGCTACACCTTC

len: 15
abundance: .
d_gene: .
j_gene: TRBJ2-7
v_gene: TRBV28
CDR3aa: CASNPSTGLEDEQYF
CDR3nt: TGTGCCAGCAACCCCTCTACAGGGTTAGAGGACGAGCAGTACTTC

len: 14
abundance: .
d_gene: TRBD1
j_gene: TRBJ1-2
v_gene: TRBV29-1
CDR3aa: CSVEPREGAGGYTF
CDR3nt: TGCAGCGTTGAACCTCGGGAGGGGGCAGGTGGCTACACCTTC

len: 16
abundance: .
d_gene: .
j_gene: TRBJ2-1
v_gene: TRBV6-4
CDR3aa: CASSDSRHRMVDEQFF
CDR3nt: TGTGCCAGCAGTGACTCGAGGCACAGGATGGTAGATGAGCAGTTCTTC

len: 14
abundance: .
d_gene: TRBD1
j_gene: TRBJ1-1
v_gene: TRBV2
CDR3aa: CASTLTGVNTEAFF
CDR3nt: TGTGCCAGCACCCTTACAGGGGTGAACACTGAAGCTTTCTTT

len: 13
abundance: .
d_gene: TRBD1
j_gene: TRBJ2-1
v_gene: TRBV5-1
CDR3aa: CASSVTGVDEQFF
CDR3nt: TGCGCCAGCAGCGTGACAGGGGTCGATGAGCAGTTCTTC

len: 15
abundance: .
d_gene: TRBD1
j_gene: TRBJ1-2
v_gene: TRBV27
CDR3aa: CASSTKPGTVNGYTF
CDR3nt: TGTGCCAGCAGTACTAAACCCGGGACAGTTAATGGCTACACCTTC

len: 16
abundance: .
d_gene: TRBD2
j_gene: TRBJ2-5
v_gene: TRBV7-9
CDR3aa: CASSSIRLAAQETQYF
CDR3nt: TGTGCCAGCAGCTCGATCCGACTAGCGGCCCAAGAGACCCAGTACTTC

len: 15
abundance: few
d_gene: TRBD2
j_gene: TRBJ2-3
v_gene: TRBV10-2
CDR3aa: CASRRGGGSTDTQYF
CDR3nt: TGCGCCAGCCGTCGGGGCGGGGGTAGCACAGATACGCAGTATTTT

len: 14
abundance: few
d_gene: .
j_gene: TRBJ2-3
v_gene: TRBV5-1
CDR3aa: CATSRGTSTDTQYF
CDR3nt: TGCGCCACCTCCCGGGGGACTAGCACAGATACGCAGTATTTT

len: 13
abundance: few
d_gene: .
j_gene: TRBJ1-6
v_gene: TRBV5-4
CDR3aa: CATLDIAYSPLHF
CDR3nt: TGTGCCACTCTGGACATTGCTTATTCACCCCTCCACTTT

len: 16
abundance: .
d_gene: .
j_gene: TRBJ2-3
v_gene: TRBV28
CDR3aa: CASSHGPAGSTDTQYF
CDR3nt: TGTGCCAGCAGCCATGGACCCGCGGGAAGCACAGATACGCAGTATTTT

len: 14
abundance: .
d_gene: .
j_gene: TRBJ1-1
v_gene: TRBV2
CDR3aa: CASQGRAPYTEAFF
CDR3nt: TGTGCCAGCCAGGGGAGGGCCCCTTACACTGAAGCTTTCTTT

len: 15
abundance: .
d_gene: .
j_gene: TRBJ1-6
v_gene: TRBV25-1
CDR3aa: CASSDTRSYNSPLHF
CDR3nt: TGTGCCAGCAGTGATACGAGATCCTATAATTCACCCCTCCACTTT

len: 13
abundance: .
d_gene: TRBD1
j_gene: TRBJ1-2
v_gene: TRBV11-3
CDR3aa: CASSSDRGGGYTF
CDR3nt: TGTGCCAGCAGTTCGGACAGGGGAGGCGGCTACACCTTC

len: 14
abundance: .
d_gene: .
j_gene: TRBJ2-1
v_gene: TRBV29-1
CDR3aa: CSVAAQGSYNEQFF
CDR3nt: TGCAGCGTAGCCGCGCAGGGCTCCTACAATGAGCAGTTCTTC

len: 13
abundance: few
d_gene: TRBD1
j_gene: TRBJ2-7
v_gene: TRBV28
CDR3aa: CASRPDRVREQYF
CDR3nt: TGTGCCAGCAGACCGGACAGGGTTCGGGAGCAGTACTTC

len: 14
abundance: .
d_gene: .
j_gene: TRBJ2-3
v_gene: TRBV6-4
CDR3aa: CASSPQGWADTQYF
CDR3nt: TGTGCCAGCAGTCCCCAGGGTTGGGCAGATACGCAGTATTTT

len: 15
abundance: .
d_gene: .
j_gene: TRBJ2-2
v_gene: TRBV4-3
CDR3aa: CASSQVELLSGELFF
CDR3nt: TGCGCCAGCAGCCAAGTCGAGTTGCTCTCCGGGGAGCTGTTTTTT

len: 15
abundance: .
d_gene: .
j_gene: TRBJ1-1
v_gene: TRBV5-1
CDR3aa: CASSTTRTENTEAFF
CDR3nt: TGCGCCAGCAGCACCACACGGACAGAGAACACTGAAGCTTTCTTT

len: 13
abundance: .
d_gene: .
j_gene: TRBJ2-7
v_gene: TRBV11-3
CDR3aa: CASSLDSTDEQYF
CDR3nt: TGTGCCAGCAGCTTAGACTCGACTGACGAGCAGTACTTC

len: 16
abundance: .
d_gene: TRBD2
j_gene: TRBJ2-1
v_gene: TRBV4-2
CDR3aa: CASSTQRGGSYNEQFF
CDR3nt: TGTGCCAGCAGCACCCAGCGGGGGGGCTCCTACAATGAGCAGTTCTTC

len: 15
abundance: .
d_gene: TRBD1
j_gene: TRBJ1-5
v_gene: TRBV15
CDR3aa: CATSPGGRDRQPQHF
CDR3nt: TGTGCCACCAGCCCAGGGGGAAGGGATAGGCAGCCCCAGCATTTT